The following is a T cell receptor (beta chain) sequence with its context. What it recognizes is unknown. Produced via immunoSEQ multiplex PCR; TCRdb's table is partial and in-frame only. Of around 31,000 clones listed, 70% to 85% were seen once; the top ten hold approximately 4.3%. Every patient was affected by relapse after autologous stem cell transplantation, while exposure to brentuximab vedotin was not uniform. The record originates from a study of PD-1 blockade in classical Hodgkin lymphoma. General study points: Baseline diversity was lower in partial responders and progressors than complete responders. Reports indicated that newly diagnosed patients had lower baseline TCR diversity than healthy donors did. Differences between repertoires have undefined causes, possibly disease activity or prior therapy.

This sample comprised peripheral blood mononuclear cells (PBMCs), obtained before the second cycle of nivolumab. This TCR was sampled from a human donor with classical Hodgkin lymphoma.

This CDR3 is CASQRYSNTEAFF. The CDR3 nucleotides are TGTGCCAGCCAGAGGTATTCGAACACTGAAGCTTTCTTT. V usage is TRBV27 and J usage is TRBJ1-1; D remains ambiguous. This CDR3 has 13 amino acids. Germline V gives CDR1 MNHEY, CDR2 SMNVEV (reference sequence). The V end was cut by 8 bases, the J end by 1 base, with 11 bases between.